This T cell receptor (beta chain) was sequenced during a study of CD8 T cells in ankylosing spondylitis (dated by TCRdb to 2015 to 2018). Notes on the research overall: The study set out to find disease-linked TCR variants by profiling T cell receptor beta repertoires in ankylosing spondylitis patients and healthy donors. Peripheral blood samples were taken, and synovial fluid was additionally collected from ankylosing spondylitis patients. In total, the full study cohort was made up of roughly 110 healthy donors and more than 20 ankylosing spondylitis patients. Beyond this particular receptor, the publication reports: A TCR beta motif made up of several highly homologous amino acid variants appeared to be characteristic of blood from ankylosing spondylitis patients. In peripheral blood, the disease-linked clones were found at relatively low frequencies and had a CD8+ phenotype. Some TCR beta motif variants had previously been reported in synovial fluid and blood of reactive arthritis patients, which suggested common disease-initiation mechanisms. According to the report, matched synovial fluid samples from ankylosing spondylitis patients were significantly enriched for the disease-linked clones.

Reads for this sample came from an Illumina HiSeq 2500. TCR beta libraries were prepared by quantitative 5'-RACE with molecular barcodes. Per the authors' processing: A new computational method, built on a probabilistic model of VDJ rearrangement, was used to identify disease-linked TCR variants. TCRdb itself trimmed the public reads at Q25 with fastp, ran MiXCR and retained productive beta chains. CDR3 protein duplicates are merged, each entry listing the most common genes and DNA. These V and J calls derive from TCRdb rather than the authors' analysis. The sample contains 150,000 to 200,000 distinct CDR3 sequences, 10% to 15% of them found a single time. The ten top clones hold 9.5% to 11% of the sample. Of note for this clonotype: Its antigen is currently not known. One end of the junction does not line up with germline, which may come from a read error.

CDR1 and CDR2 are drawn from the germline V gene: SGHTS, YDEGEE. Counted from cysteine to phenylalanine, this CDR3 has 17 amino acids. Here the CDR3 DNA is all that survives: 51 bases in frame from base 1. This sequence originates from a female donor with ankylosing spondylitis or in good health (not recorded which). Sequencing was performed on blood, either unsorted or a sorted T cell fraction (not recorded which). The rearranged segments are TRBV5-8 and TRBJ1-1, with the identity of the D gene unclear. The CDR3 reads as follows: CANSLAIETLWNTEAFF. DNA sequence: TGTGCCAACAGCTTGGCCATTGAGACCCTGTGGAACACTGAAGCTTTCTTT.